A single sample gave rise to the 5 T cell receptor beta chains below, sequenced in a study of blood T cell repertoires in COVID-19. TCRdb keeps only in-frame clones here, not all; method: immunoSEQ multiplex PCR. The sample comprises roughly 240,000 clones, roughly 87% of which are singletons, and around 2.6% rests with the top ten. Source material: PBMCs or T cells enriched from blood (not recorded which). The receptors were sampled from a woman aged 30 to 39 with acute COVID-19.

The chain joins TRBV10-3 to TRBJ1-6; D is possibly TRBD1 (5 bases). Germline V gene data show CDR1 as ENHRY and CDR2 as SYGVKD. The V end was cut by 6 bases, the J end by 10 bases, with 10 bases between. The length of the CDR3 is 12 residues. The CDR3: CAISGTQSPLHF. The DNA of the CDR3 is TGTGCCATCAGCGGGACTCAGTCACCCCTCCACTTT.

The V gene is TRBV19, the J gene TRBJ1-3, with D perhaps TRBD1 (6 bases). CDR3 length: 17 residues. CDR1 is LNHDA, CDR2 SQIVND, per germline (reference sequence). The V and J ends lost 1 base and 0 bases respectively, with 13 bases between them. CDR3 region: CASSIAGTGISGNTIYF. The CDR3 region has the DNA TGTGCCAGTAGTATAGCGGGCACAGGGATCTCTGGAAACACCATATATTTT.

The V gene is TRBV19, the J gene TRBJ1-2; D not certain. CDR3 length equals 13 residues. V was shortened by 3 bases and J by 2 bases, with 7 bases between the two germline ends. Germline values: CDR1 LNHDA, CDR2 SQIVND (reference sequence). As DNA, the CDR3 is TGTGCCAGTAGTATCGGGGTGAACTATGGCTACACCTTC. Translation: CASSIGVNYGYTF.

The chain joins TRBV9 to TRBJ1-2; 8 bases align to TRBD1. The germline CDR1 and CDR2 sequences are SGDLS and YYNGEE. V gave up 3 bases and J gave up 4 bases; unmatched junction bases: 5. The CDR3 is made up of 14 amino acids. In DNA form, the CDR3 reads TGTGCCAGCAGCGCCGACAGGGGAACCTATGGCTACACCTTC. The encoded protein is CASSADRGTYGYTF. Supplemented by reference TRBV9 and TRBJ1-2, the full variable domain reads DSGVTQTPKHLITATGQRVTLRCSPRSGDLSVYWYQQSLDQGLQFLIQYYNGEERAKGNILERFSAQQFPDLHSELNLSSLELGDSALYFCASSADRGTYGYTFGSGTRLTVV.

Written as DNA, the CDR3 is TGTGCCAGCAGTGAGTACTTTACGTACACTGAAGCTTTCTTT. It translates to CASSEYFTYTEAFF. The gene calls are TRBV25-1 and TRBJ1-1; D ambiguous. Looked up from germline, CDR1 is MGHDK and CDR2 is SYGVNS. The CDR3 runs to 14 residues. The V and J ends lost 3 bases and 3 bases respectively, with 11 bases between them.